The rows below give T cell receptor beta chains drawn from one sample of a study of post-analysis software for immune sequencing data. TCRdb used MiXCR to reprocess the PCR reads, holding one entry per CDR3 protein. The table records 820,000 or so distinct CDR3 sequences, roughly 50% of them present only once. The specimen was blood. The receptors here all came from a girl aged 5 to 17 with multiple sclerosis. The CDR3 runs from the conserved cysteine through the conserved F or W. A D gene is named only where the DNA matches it firmly. Size values are once, few and many counts, or a class for expanded clones, and some rows have none.

NA TRBJ1-2 few TRBV11-2 CASSTISLLNYGYTF TGTGCCAGCAGCACTATTTCGCTGTTGAACTATGGCTACACCTTC
TRBD2 TRBJ2-1 NA TRBV20-1 CSTGGLAGGRNEQFF TGCAGTACTGGAGGACTAGCGGGGGGGCGGAATGAGCAGTTCTTC
TRBD1 TRBJ1-2 NA TRBV29-1 CSAPDRVGYGYTF TGCAGCGCCCCGGACAGGGTGGGGTATGGCTACACCTTC
NA TRBJ2-4 NA TRBV6-5 CASSSQTSPKNIQYF TGTGCCAGCAGTTCTCAAACTAGTCCCAAAAACATTCAGTACTTC
TRBD1 TRBJ2-1 NA TRBV7-2 CASSPGQGARNEQFF TGTGCCAGCAGCCCCGGACAGGGGGCGCGCAATGAGCAGTTCTTC
TRBD1 TRBJ1-2 NA TRBV7-9 CASSSGTGEEVYGYTF TGTGCCAGCAGCTCTGGGACAGGGGAGGAGGTCTATGGCTACACCTTC
NA TRBJ1-2 NA TRBV15 CATSTPPGDPTF TGTGCCACCAGCACCCCCCCGGGGGATCCCACCTTC
NA TRBJ2-5 few TRBV28 CASSPAGWRETQYF TGTGCCAGCAGTCCGGCAGGGTGGCGTGAGACCCAGTACTTC
NA TRBJ2-5 few TRBV29-1 CSTSGTADGTQYF TGCAGCACCTCCGGGACCGCAGACGGGACCCAGTACTTC
TRBD2 TRBJ2-4 NA TRBV6-4 CASINSGATKNIQYF TGTGCCAGCATTAATAGCGGGGCTACCAAAAACATTCAGTACTTC
TRBD2 TRBJ2-1 few TRBV29-1 CSAAGTSGRLGYNEQFF TGCAGCGCCGCCGGGACTAGCGGACGTCTAGGCTACAATGAGCAGTTCTTC
NA TRBJ2-7 few TRBV7-2 CASSLDSRTASPYEQYF TGTGCCAGCAGCTTGGATAGTCGAACGGCTTCCCCCTACGAGCAGTACTTC
TRBD2 TRBJ2-7 NA TRBV4-1 CASSQRGLAGGTYEQYF TGCGCCAGCAGCCAAAGGGGCCTAGCGGGGGGAACCTACGAGCAGTACTTC